This TCR beta chain was recorded in a study of shared T cell receptors in the human thymus. Germline V gene data show CDR1 as MGHRA and CDR2 as YSYEKL. The CDR3 extends over 17 amino acids. V gave up 5 bases and J gave up 2 bases; unmatched junction bases: 9. Data came from immunoSEQ multiplex PCR; TCRdb stores just in-frame clones and leaves some out. The top ten hold 0.01% of the sample, which has roughly 700,000 clones, roughly 90% seen once. This sample was shared with a second study, whose subject was human thymus T cells. That paper notes: Donor material was obtained from healthy Finnish infants undergoing corrective surgery for congenital heart defects. The study used thymus tissue resected during corrective heart surgery. Thymic as well as blood repertoires seemed to favor certain V and J genes unevenly.

The sample consisted of thymocytes. The TCR was taken from a boy less than two years old with a congenital heart defect. This chain connects TRBV4-1 to TRBJ2-4, with 10 positions matching TRBD2. CDR3 region: CASSLRGTSVTKNIQYF. The CDR3 DNA sequence: TGCGCCAGCAGCTTGAGGGGGACTAGCGTGACCAAAAACATTCAGTACTTC.